Given below is one TCR beta chain in context. Its antigen is unknown. V lost 5 bases, J lost 5 bases, and 16 bases lay in between. The CDR3 is 15 amino acids. Germline CDR1 and CDR2: LNHDA and SQIVND (reference sequence). The data stem from a study of T cell responses to AZD1222 COVID-19 vaccine. Overall study: Researchers grouped second doses given at about 4 or about 12 weeks into one pool.

TCRdb keeps only in-frame clones here, not all; method: immunoSEQ multiplex PCR. The sample shows about 150,000 clones, less than 95% of them seen only once. Whole-study findings and limits: Every sample of the repertoires postdated the peak T cell response. Females made up more of the donors, who were largely white British, and clonal diversity may have come out too low. Spike-wide vaccine-associated CD4 TCRs dominated at 160-218 and 743-854.

This chain connects TRBV19 to TRBJ1-5; TRBD1 might be the D (5 bases). The starting material was peripheral blood, obtained on day 0 of AZD1222 vaccination. The sequence was collected from an adult in good health. As DNA, the CDR3 is TGTGCCAGTAGTCCTGCTGACAGCCTGCATCAGCCCCAGCATTTT. This translates into CASSPADSLHQPQHF.